This T cell receptor beta chain is from a study of CD8+ T cells in alopecia areata. Study-level results: Affected lesional scalp, above all in alopecia totalis/universalis, was more clonal than normal scalp.

As to this clone: As yet, its antigen is unknown.

This CDR3 is 15 amino acids long. V lost 8 bases to trimming and J lost 10 bases, with 24 bases between them. CDR1 MNHNS and CDR2 SASEGT come from the germline V gene. RNA extraction was followed by reverse transcription into cDNA, which acted as the sequencing template. Here immunoSEQ multiplex PCR was the method, and the copy in TCRdb shows in-frame clones only, minus some. The sample consists of approximately 100,000 clones, roughly half of them appearing once. The chain links TRBV6-1 to TRBJ2-1; D is perhaps TRBD1 (6 bases). The receptor comes from a human donor in good health. The sequencing sample was made of CD4+ T cells sorted from blood. In nucleotides, the CDR3 is TGTGCCAGCGTTCCCAGGGGTGTGGGAATCGGGGAGCAGTTCTTC. It encodes CASVPRGVGIGEQFF.